This TCR beta chain was captured by sequencing in a study of cytomegalovirus exposure and HLA in healthy donors. Study-level points and caveats: An analysis was carried out later, and it reportedly showed fewer N-insertions in an Asian-associated ancestry cluster than the approximately 680-donor mean. Researchers left out some V segments, among them TRBV6-2 and TRBV6-3, as indistinguishable.

The ends were cut back, 9 bases at V and 8 bases at J, with 14 bases in the middle. This CDR3 has 12 amino acids. The germline V gene has CDR1 LNHDA and CDR2 SQIVND (reference sequence). The PCR used 60 Vbeta and 13 Jbeta primers. Libraries were prepared by immunoSEQ multiplex PCR; TCRdb keeps only in-frame clonotypes and omits some of them. The table records 100,000 or so clones, more than 60% of them present only once. Comments on this clone: Its antigen remains unknown.

The source is a man aged 25-45 years in good health and CMV-seronegative. Sequencing was performed on PBMCs. The rearrangement uses TRBV19 and TRBJ1-5, with D unresolved. CDR3 sequence (DNA): TGTGCCAGCCCAAGAGGGTTTGAGCCCCAGCATTTT. Translating gives CASPRGFEPQHF.